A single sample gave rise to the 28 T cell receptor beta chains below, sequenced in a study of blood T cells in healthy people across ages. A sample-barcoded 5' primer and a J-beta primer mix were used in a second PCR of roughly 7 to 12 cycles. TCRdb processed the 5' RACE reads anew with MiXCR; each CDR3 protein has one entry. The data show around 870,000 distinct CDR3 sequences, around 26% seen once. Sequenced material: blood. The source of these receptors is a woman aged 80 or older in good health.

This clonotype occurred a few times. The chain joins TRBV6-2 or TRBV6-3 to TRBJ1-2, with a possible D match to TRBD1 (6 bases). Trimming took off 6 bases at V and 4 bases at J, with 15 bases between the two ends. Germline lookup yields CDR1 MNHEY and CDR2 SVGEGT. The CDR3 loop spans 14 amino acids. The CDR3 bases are TGTGCCAGCAGGAACAGGGAAAAAGTCTATGGCTACACCTTC. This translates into CASRNREKVYGYTF.

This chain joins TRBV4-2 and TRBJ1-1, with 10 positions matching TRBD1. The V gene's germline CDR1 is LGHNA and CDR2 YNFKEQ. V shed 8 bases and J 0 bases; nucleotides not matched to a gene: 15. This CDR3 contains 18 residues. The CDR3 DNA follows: TGTGCCAGCTCTACTCTGGGACAGGGGTTTAGGATGAACACTGAAGCTTTCTTT. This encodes CASSTLGQGFRMNTEAFF.

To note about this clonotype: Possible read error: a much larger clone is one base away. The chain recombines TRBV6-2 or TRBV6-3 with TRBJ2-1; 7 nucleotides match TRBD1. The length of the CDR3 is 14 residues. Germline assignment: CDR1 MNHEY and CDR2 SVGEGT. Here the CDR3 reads CASNTRGSYNERFF. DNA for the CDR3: TGTGCCAGCAATACCAGGGGGTCCTACAATGAGCGGTTCTTC.

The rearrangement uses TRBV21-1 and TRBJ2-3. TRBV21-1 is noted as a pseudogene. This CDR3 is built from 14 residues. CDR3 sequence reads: CASSKGEYTDTQYF. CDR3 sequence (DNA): TGTGCCAGCAGCAAAGGGGAATACACAGATACGCAGTATTTT.

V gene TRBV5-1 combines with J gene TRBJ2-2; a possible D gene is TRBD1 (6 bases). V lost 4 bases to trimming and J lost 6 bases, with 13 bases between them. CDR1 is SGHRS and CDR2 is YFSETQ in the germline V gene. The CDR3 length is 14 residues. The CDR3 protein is CASSLRTDAGELFF. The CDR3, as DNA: TGCGCCAGCAGCCTGCGGACAGACGCCGGGGAGCTGTTTTTT. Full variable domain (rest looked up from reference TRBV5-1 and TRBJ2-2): KAGVTQTPRYLIKTRGQQVTLSCSPISGHRSVSWYQQTPGQGLQFLFEYFSETQRNKGNFPGRFSGRQFSNSRSEMNVSTLELGDSALYLCASSLRTDAGELFFGEGSRLTVL.

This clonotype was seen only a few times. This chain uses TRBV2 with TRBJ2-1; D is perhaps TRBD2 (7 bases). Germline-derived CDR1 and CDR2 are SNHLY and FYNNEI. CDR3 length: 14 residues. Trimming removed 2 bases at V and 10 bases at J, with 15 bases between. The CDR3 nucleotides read TGTGCCAGCAGTGAATCCCGGGGCGGGGGCGAGCAGTTCTTC. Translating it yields CASSESRGGGEQFF.

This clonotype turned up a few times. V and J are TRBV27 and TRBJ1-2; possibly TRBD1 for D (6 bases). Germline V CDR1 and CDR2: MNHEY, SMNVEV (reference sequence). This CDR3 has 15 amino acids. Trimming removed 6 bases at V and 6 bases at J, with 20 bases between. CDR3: CASSFRQGHLDGYTF. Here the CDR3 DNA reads TGTGCCAGCAGCTTCCGTCAGGGACATTTGGATGGCTACACCTTC.

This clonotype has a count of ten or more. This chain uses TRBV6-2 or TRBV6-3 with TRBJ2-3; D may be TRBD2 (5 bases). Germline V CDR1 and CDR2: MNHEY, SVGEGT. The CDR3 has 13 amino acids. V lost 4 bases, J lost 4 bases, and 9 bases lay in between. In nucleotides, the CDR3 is TGTGCCAGCAGTTCCGACGGGGCAGATACGCAGTATTTT. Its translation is CASSSDGADTQYF.

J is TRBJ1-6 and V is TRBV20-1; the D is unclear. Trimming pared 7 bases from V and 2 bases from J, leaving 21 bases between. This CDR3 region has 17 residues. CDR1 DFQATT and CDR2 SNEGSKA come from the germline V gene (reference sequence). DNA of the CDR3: TGCAGTGTTCGGGAAGGGCAGAAGGGTACCTATAATTCACCCCTCCACTTT. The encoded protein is CSVREGQKGTYNSPLHF.

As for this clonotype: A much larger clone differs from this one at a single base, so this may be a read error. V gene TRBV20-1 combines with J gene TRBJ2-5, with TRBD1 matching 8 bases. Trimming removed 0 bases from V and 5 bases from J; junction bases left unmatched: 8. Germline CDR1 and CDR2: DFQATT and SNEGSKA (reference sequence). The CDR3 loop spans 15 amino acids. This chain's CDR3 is CSAREKQGARETQYF. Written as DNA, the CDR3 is TGCAGTGCTAGAGAGAAGCAGGGGGCAAGGGAGACCCAGTACTTC.

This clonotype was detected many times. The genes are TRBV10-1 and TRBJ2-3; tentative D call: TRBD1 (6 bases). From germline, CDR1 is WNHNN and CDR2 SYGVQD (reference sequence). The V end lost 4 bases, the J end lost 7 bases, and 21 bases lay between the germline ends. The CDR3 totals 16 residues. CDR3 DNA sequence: TGCGCCAGCAGTGGCAGGGGTAGTGGACTCGGGAATACGCAGTATTTT. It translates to CASSGRGSGLGNTQYF.

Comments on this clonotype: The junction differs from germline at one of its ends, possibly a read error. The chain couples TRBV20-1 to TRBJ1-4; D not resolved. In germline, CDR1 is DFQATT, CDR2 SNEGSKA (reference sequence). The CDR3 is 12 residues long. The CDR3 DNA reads TGCAGTGCTAGGGCACATAATGAGAAACTGTTTTTT. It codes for CSARAHNEKLFF.

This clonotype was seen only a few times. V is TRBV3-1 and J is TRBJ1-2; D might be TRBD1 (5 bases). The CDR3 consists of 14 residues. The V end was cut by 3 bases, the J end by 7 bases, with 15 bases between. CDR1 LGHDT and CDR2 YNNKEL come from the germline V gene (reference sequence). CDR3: CASSHGGDGRGYTF. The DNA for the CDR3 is TGTGCCAGCAGCCACGGCGGGGACGGTCGTGGCTACACCTTC.

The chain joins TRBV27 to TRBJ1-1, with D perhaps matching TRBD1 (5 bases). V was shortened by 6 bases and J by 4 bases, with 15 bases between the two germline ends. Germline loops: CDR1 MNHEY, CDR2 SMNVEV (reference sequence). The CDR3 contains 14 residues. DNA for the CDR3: TGTGCCAGCAGCCGGGACCGGAGGTCCACTGAAGCTTTCTTT. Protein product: CASSRDRRSTEAFF.

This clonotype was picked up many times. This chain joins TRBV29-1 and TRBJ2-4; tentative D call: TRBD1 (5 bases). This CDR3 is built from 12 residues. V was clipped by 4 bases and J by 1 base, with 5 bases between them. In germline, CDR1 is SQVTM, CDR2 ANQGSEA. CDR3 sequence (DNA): TGCAGCGTTGGACAGGCCAAAAACATTCAGTACTTC. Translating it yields CSVGQAKNIQYF.

CDR3 nucleotide sequence: TGTGCCAGCAGACGAACCGGAACGGCCAAAAACATTCAGTACTTC. Translated, it gives CASRRTGTAKNIQYF. This rearrangement joins TRBV6-2 or TRBV6-3 to TRBJ2-4, with D hard to call. V lost 6 bases to trimming and J lost 1 base, with 13 bases between them. There are 15 residues in the CDR3. Germline V gene sequence: CDR1 MNHEY, CDR2 SVGEGT.

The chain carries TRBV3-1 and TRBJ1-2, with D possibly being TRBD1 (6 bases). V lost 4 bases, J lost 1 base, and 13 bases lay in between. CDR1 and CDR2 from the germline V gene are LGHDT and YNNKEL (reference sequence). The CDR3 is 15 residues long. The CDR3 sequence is CASSPRGHLNYGYTF. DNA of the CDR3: TGTGCCAGCAGCCCCAGGGGACACCTTAACTATGGCTACACCTTC.

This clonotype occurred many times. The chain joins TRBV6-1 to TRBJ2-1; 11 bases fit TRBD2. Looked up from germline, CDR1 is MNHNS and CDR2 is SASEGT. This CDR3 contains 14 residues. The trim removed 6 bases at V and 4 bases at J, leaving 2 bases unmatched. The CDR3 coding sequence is TGTGCCAGCAGGGGACTAGCGGAGTACAATGAGCAGTTCTTC. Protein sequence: CASRGLAEYNEQFF.

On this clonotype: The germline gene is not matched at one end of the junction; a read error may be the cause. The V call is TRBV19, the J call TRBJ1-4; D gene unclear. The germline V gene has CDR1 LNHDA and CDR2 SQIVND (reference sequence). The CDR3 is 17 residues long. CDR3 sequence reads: CASSARGKKTTNEKRFF. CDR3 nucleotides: TGTGCCAGTAGCGCCCGGGGAAAGAAGACAACTAATGAAAAACGGTTTTTT.

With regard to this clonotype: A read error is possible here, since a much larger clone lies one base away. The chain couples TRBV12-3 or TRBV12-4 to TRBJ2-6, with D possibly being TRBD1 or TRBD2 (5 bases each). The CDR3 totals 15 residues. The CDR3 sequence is CASSFGESGANVRTF. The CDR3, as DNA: TGTGCCAGCAGTTTCGGGGAGTCTGGGGCCAACGTCCGGACTTTC.

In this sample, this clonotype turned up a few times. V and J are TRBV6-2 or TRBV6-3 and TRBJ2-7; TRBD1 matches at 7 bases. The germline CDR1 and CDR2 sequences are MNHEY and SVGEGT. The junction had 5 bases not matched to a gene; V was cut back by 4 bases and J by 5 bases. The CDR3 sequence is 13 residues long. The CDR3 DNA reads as TGTGCCAGCAGTTCCGACAGGGCCAACGAGCAGTACTTC. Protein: CASSSDRANEQYF.

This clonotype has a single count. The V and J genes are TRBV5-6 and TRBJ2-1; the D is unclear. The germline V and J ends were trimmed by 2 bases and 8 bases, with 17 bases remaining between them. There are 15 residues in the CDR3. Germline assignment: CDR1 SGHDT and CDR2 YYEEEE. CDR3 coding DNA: TGTGCCAGCAGCTTCTCGCAGGTAGGGTACGATGAGCAGTTCTTC. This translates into CASSFSQVGYDEQFF.

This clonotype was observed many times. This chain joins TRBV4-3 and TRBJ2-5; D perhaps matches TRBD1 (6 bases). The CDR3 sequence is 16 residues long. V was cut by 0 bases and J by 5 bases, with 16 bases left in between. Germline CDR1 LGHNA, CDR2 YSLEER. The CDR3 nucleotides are TGCGCCAGCAGCCAAGATCAGTACAGGGTGGATGAGACCCAGTACTTC. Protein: CASSQDQYRVDETQYF.

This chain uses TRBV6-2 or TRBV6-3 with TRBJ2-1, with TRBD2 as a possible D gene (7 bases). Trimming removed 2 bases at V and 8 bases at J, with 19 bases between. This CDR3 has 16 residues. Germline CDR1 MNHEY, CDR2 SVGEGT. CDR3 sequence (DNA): TGTGCCAGCAGTTACAGAGGACGGGGGGCGCTCGATGAGCAGTTCTTC. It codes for CASSYRGRGALDEQFF.

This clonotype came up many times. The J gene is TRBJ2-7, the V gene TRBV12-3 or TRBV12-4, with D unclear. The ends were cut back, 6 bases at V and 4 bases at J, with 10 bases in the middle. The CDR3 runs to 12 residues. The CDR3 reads CASSSPTYEQYF. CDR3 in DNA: TGTGCCAGCAGCTCCCCGACGTACGAGCAGTACTTC.

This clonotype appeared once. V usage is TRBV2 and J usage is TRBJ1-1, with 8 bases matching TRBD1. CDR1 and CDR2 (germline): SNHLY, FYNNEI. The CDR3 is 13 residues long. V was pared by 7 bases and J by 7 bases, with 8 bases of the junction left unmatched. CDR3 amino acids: CASTGQVVGEAFF. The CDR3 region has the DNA TGTGCCAGCACGGGACAGGTCGTCGGTGAAGCTTTCTTT.

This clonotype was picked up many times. This CDR3 is CASSPGLAGVDEQFF. The CDR3 nucleotides are TGCGCCAGCAGCCCGGGACTAGCGGGGGTCGATGAGCAGTTCTTC. The rearrangement uses TRBV5-1 and TRBJ2-1, with 14 bases matching TRBD2. The germline V gene encodes CDR1 SGHRS and CDR2 YFSETQ. With V trimmed by 4 bases and J by 8 bases, 5 bases remained unmatched. This CDR3 comprises 15 residues.

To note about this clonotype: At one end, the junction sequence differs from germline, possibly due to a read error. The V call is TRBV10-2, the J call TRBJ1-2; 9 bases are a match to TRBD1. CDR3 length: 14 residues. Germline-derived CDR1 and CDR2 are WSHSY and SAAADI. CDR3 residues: CASSYRGRSYDYTF. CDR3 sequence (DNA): TGCGCCAGCAGCTACAGGGGGCGCAGCTATGACTACACCTTC.